This is a list of T cell receptor beta chains from one sample in a study of blood T cell repertoires in COVID-19. The protocol was immunoSEQ multiplex PCR, while the TCRdb copy is restricted to in-frame clones and leaves out a portion. The sample consists of roughly 150,000 clones, roughly 77% of them appearing once. Specimen: peripheral blood. The origin of the receptors is a human donor in a cohort sampled during active COVID-19. The CDR3 runs from the conserved cysteine through the conserved F or W. A D gene is named only where the DNA matches it firmly. The size field is filled for only some rows; it gives once, few, many or a size class.

NA	TRBJ2-3	TRBV18	once	TGTGCCAGCTCACCAAGGGACTCCATCCCCACAGATACGCAGTATTTT	CASSPRDSIPTDTQYF
NA	TRBJ2-3	TRBV15	NA	TGTGCCACCAGCAGTTCCACTCGGGTCCTCACAGATACGCAGTATTTT	CATSSSTRVLTDTQYF
NA	TRBJ1-6	TRBV28	NA	TGTGCCAGCAGTTTATCGGGATATAATTCACCCCTCCACTTT	CASSLSGYNSPLHF
NA	TRBJ2-1	TRBV27	NA	TGTGCCAGCAGTTTAAGGGGGGGCAATGAGCAGTTCTTC	CASSLRGGNEQFF
NA	TRBJ1-6	TRBV10-1	NA	TGCGCCAGCTACCCCTCCCAGGGGCTAAGGTCACCCCTCCACTTT	CASYPSQGLRSPLHF
TRBD1	TRBJ1-2	TRBV6-2/TRBV6-3	NA	TGTGCCAGCAGTTACCGGGACAGAGGACTTTATGGCTACACCTTC	CASSYRDRGLYGYTF
TRBD2	TRBJ2-1	TRBV6-5	NA	TGTGCCAGCGTCGGACTAGCGGGGGGCGGCAATGAGCAGTTCTTC	CASVGLAGGGNEQFF
TRBD2	TRBJ2-5	TRBV25-1	NA	TGTGCCAGCAGGAGCCATCTAGCGGGAGTGGGGTTGGAAGAGACCCAGTACTTC	CASRSHLAGVGLEETQYF
NA	TRBJ1-1	TRBV28	few	TGTGCCAGCAGTTTGAATGGAGGGACTGAAGCTTTCTTT	CASSLNGGTEAFF
NA	TRBJ1-2	TRBV3-1/TRBV3-2	NA	TGTGCCAGCAGCTCCCGGGAGGGAAGGCATGGCTACACCTTC	CASSSREGRHGYTF
NA	TRBJ2-1	TRBV19	NA	TGTGCCAGTAGTAGGCGGGAATCGTGGAATGAGCAGTTCTTC	CASSRRESWNEQFF
NA	TRBJ2-3	TRBV29-1	NA	TGCAGCGTTGGAAAGAGTGATACGCAGTATTTT	CSVGKSDTQYF
TRBD1	TRBJ1-5	TRBV19	NA	TGTGCCAGTAGTGACGGCAGGGGGCGCAATCAGCCCCAGCATTTT	CASSDGRGRNQPQHF
NA	TRBJ1-5	TRBV9	NA	TGTGCCAGCAGCCGGGGTGGCAATCAGCCCCAGCATTTT	CASSRGGNQPQHF
TRBD1	TRBJ1-5	TRBV9	NA	TGTGCCAGCAGCGGGGGGGACAGCCTTCTAGATCAGCCCCAGCATTTT	CASSGGDSLLDQPQHF
NA	TRBJ1-1	TRBV5-4	NA	TGTGCCAGCAGCCGTCTTACGGGTCTTGACACTGAAGCTTTCTTT	CASSRLTGLDTEAFF
TRBD2	TRBJ2-2	TRBV11-2	once	TGTGCCAGCAGCTTCAGCCTAGCGGGAGTGCCCGGCGGGGAGCTGTTTTTT	CASSFSLAGVPGGELFF
TRBD2	TRBJ2-2	TRBV5-1	NA	TGCGCCAGCACCCATAGGACTAGCGGGGGGGCGAACACCGGGGAGCTGTTTTTT	CASTHRTSGGANTGELFF
NA	TRBJ1-2	TRBV18	NA	TGTGCCAGCTCACCAGTTGCTCAAGGGGAAAAAGGCTATGGCTACACCTTC	CASSPVAQGEKGYGYTF
NA	TRBJ1-2	TRBV24-1	NA	TGTGCCACCAGTGATTCACAGGGCTGGGGTGGCTACACCTTC	CATSDSQGWGGYTF
NA	TRBJ2-1	TRBV27	NA	TGTGCCAGCAGCCTCCGACAGGCGAGCTCCTACAATGAGCAGTTCTTC	CASSLRQASSYNEQFF
NA	TRBJ2-1	TRBV3-1/TRBV3-2	NA	TGTGCCAGCAGCCAGTTTTCCGGCTACAATGAGCAGTTCTTC	CASSQFSGYNEQFF
TRBD1	TRBJ1-1	TRBV30	NA	TGTGCCTGGAGTGACCCCGGGACAGGGGAATGGAATGAAGCTTTCTTT	CAWSDPGTGEWNEAFF
NA	TRBJ2-7	TRBV29-1	NA	TGCAGCGTTGAAAGTCTAGCCAACTACGAGCAGTACTTC	CSVESLANYEQYF
NA	TRBJ1-6	TRBV6-5	NA	TGTGCCACCACAATACAGCCAAACCGAAATTCACCCCTCCACTTT	CATTIQPNRNSPLHF
NA	TRBJ1-3	TRBV3-1/TRBV3-2	few	TGTGCCAGCAGCCAACCAGGCTCTGGAAACACCATATATTTT	CASSQPGSGNTIYF
NA	TRBJ2-7	TRBV5-1	few	TGCGCCAGCAGCGAAGGGAGCCACGAGCAGTACTTC	CASSEGSHEQYF
NA	TRBJ1-4	TRBV4-3	once	TGCGCCAGCAGCCAGACCGGAAACAGACCTAATGAAAAACTGTTTTTT	CASSQTGNRPNEKLFF
TRBD2	TRBJ2-1	TRBV14	NA	TGTGCCAGCAGCCGAGGGACTAGCTCCTACAATGAGCAGTTCTTC	CASSRGTSSYNEQFF
NA	TRBJ1-5	TRBV19	NA	TGTGCCAGTAGTATGGGCAGGGGAAGCAATCAGCCCCAGCATTTT	CASSMGRGSNQPQHF
TRBD1	TRBJ2-3	TRBV7-9	NA	TGTGCCAGCAGCTTAACCGACAGGGGGCGCCTCCCCACAGATACGCAGTATTTT	CASSLTDRGRLPTDTQYF